This T cell receptor beta chain appears in the sequencing data of a study of T-cell memory formation after mild COVID-19. Turning to the study itself: Among the donors, TCR clusters were largely specific to each donor.

Notes on this clonotype: Its antigen is unknown.

TCRdb itself ran the 5' RACE reads through MiXCR, one entry per CDR3 protein. The data hold approximately 500,000 distinct CDR3 sequences, with around 25% observed a single time. Whole-study findings and limits: A second wave of clones peaked on day 37, and their SARS-CoV-2 specificity went unconfirmed. Mostly located in CM and EM were contracting CD4+ clones, with contracting CD8+ clones located in EMRA. Day 15 to 85 contractors were CD4/CD8 balanced; later expanders leaned CD4+.

Trimming stripped 5 bases from V and 1 base from J, with 10 bases between. Germline CDR1 DFQATT, CDR2 SNEGSKA (reference sequence). CDR3 length: 13 residues. Sequenced input: PBMCs or a T cell subset sorted from them (not recorded which). The sequence was obtained from an adult woman who had mild COVID-19 (a few samples of this study predate the infection). Cell type and time point are not known. The chain recombines TRBV20-1 with TRBJ2-3; D remains ambiguous. The CDR3 DNA sequence: TGCAGTGCTGTCGCGGCGGGCACAGATACGCAGTATTTT. It specifies CSAVAAGTDTQYF.